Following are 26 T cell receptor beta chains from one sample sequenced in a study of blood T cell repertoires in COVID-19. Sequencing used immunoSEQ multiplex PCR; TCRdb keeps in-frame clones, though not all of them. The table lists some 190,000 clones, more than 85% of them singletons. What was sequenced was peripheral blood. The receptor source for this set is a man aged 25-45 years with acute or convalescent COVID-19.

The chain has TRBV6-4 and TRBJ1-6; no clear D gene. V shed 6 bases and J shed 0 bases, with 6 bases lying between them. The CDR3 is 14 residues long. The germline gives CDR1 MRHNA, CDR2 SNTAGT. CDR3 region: CASRQSSYNSPLHF. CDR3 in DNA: TGTGCCAGCAGACAGAGCTCCTATAATTCACCCCTCCACTTT.

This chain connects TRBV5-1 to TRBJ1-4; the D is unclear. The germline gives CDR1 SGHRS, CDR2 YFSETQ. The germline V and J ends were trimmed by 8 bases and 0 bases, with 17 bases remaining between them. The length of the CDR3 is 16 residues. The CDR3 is CASQLSAYATNEKLFF. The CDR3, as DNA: TGCGCCAGTCAGCTAAGCGCCTATGCAACTAATGAAAAACTGTTTTTT. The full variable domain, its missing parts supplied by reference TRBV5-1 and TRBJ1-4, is KAGVTQTPRYLIKTRGQQVTLSCSPISGHRSVSWYQQTPGQGLQFLFEYFSETQRNKGNFPGRFSGRQFSNSRSEMNVSTLELGDSALYLCASQLSAYATNEKLFFGSGTQLSVL.

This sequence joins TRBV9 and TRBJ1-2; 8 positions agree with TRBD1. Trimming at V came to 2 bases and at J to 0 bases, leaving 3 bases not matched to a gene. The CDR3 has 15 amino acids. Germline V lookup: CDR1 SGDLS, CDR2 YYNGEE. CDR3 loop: CASSVDRGANYGYTF. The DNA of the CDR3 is TGTGCCAGCAGCGTCGACAGGGGAGCTAACTATGGCTACACCTTC.

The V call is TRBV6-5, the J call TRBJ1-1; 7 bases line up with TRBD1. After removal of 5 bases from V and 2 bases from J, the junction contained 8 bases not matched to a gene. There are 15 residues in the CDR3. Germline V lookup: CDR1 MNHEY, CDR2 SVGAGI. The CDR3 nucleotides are TGTGCCAGCAGTCTTAGAGGGGGCGGCAACACTGAAGCTTTCTTT. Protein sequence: CASSLRGGGNTEAFF.

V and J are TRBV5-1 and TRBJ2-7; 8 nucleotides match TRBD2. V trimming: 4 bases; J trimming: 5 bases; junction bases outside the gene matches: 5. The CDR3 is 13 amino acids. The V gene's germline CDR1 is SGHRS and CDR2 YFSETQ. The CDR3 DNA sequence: TGCGCCAGCAGCGCAGCGGGAGTCGACGAGCAGTACTTC. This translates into CASSAAGVDEQYF. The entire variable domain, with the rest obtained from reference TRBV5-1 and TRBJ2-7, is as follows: KAGVTQTPRYLIKTRGQQVTLSCSPISGHRSVSWYQQTPGQGLQFLFEYFSETQRNKGNFPGRFSGRQFSNSRSEMNVSTLELGDSALYLCASSAAGVDEQYFGPGTRLTVT.

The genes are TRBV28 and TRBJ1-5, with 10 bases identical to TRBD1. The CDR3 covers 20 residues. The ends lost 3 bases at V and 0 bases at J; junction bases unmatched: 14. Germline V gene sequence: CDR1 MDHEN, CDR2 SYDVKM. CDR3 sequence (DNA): TGTGCCAGCAGTTTGGTTTTGGTAGGGACAGGGGTGTATAGCAATCAGCCCCAGCATTTT. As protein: CASSLVLVGTGVYSNQPQHF.

CDR3 coding DNA: TGCAGCGTGACGGGACAGGCTTCCACGAACACTGAAGCTTTCTTT. The encoded protein is CSVTGQASTNTEAFF. This chain joins TRBV29-1 and TRBJ1-1; 8 nucleotides agree with TRBD1. This CDR3 comprises 15 residues. Trimming removed 6 bases from V and 1 base from J; junction bases left unmatched: 10. Germline assignment: CDR1 SQVTM and CDR2 ANQGSEA. Variable domain in full (rest from reference TRBV29-1 and TRBJ1-1): SAVISQKPSRDICQRGTSLTIQCQVDSQVTMMFWYRQQPGQSLTLIATANQGSEATYESGFVIDKFPISRPNLTFSTLTVSNMSPEDSSIYLCSVTGQASTNTEAFFGQGTRLTVV.

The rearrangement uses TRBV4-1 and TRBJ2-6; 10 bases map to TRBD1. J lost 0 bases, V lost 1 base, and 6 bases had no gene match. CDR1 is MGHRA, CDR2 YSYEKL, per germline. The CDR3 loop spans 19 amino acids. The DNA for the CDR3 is TGCGCCAGCAGCCAAGGGACAGGGGGGCCATACTCTGGGGCCAACGTCCTGACTTTC. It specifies CASSQGTGGPYSGANVLTF.

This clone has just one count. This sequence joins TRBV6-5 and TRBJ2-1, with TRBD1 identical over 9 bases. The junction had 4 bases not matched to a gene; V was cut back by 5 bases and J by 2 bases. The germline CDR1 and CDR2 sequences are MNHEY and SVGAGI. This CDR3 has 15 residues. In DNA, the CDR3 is TGTGCCAGCAGTAGCCGGACAGGGGCCTACAATGAGCAGTTCTTC. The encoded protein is CASSSRTGAYNEQFF.

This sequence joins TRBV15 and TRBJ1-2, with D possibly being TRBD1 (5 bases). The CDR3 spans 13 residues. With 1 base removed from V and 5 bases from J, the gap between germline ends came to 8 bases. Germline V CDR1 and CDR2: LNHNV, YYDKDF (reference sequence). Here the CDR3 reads CATSRGGGYGYTF. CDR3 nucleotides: TGTGCCACCAGCAGAGGTGGGGGGTATGGCTACACCTTC.

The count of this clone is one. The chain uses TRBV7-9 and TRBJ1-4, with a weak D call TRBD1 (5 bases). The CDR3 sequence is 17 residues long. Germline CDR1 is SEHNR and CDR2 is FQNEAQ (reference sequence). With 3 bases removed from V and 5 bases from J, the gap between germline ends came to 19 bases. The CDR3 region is CASSFIPVATVNEKLFF. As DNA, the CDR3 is TGTGCCAGCAGCTTTATCCCGGTTGCGACAGTGAATGAAAAACTGTTTTTT.

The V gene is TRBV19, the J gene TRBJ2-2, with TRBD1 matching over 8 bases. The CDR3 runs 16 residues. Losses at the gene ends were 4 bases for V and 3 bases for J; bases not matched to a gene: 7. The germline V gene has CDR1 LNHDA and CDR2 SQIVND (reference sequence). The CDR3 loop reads CASSTRQGMDTGELFF. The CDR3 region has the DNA TGTGCCAGTAGTACCCGACAGGGGATGGACACCGGGGAGCTGTTTTTT.

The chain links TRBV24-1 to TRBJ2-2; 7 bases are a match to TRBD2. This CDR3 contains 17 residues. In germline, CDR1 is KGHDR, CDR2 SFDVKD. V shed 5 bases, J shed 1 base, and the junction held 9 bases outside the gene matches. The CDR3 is CATSGPSGAWNTGELFF. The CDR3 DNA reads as TGTGCCACCAGTGGACCAAGCGGGGCTTGGAACACCGGGGAGCTGTTTTTT.

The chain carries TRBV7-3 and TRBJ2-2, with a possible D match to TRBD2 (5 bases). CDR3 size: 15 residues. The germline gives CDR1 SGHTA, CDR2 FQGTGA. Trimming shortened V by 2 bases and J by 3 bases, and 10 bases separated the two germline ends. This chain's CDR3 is CASSLGGFDTGELFF. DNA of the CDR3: TGTGCCAGCAGCTTAGGCGGGTTCGACACCGGGGAGCTGTTTTTT.

CDR3 in DNA: TGCGCCAGCAGCACCGGACTAGCGGGAGGGCCAGATACGCAGTATTTT. Its translation: CASSTGLAGGPDTQYF. This rearrangement joins TRBV5-1 to TRBJ2-3; 15 nucleotides align to TRBD2. V lost 4 bases, J lost 4 bases, and 4 bases stayed unmatched. The CDR3 sequence is 16 residues long. Germline-derived CDR1 and CDR2 are SGHRS and YFSETQ.

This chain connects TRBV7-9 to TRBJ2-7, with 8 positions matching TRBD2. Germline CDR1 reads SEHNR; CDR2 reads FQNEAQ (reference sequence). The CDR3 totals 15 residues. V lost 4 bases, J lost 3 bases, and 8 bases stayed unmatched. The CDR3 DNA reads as TGTGCCAGCAGCTCCGGACTAGCCGATTACTACGAGCAGTACTTC. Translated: CASSSGLADYYEQYF.

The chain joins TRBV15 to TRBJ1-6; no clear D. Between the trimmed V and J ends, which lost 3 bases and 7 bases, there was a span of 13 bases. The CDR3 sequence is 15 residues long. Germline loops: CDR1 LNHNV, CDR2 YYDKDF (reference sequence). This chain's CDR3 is CATSSFPGDNSPLHF. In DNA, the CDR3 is TGTGCCACCAGCAGTTTCCCAGGCGACAATTCACCCCTCCACTTT. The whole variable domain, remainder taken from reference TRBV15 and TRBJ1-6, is DAMVIQNPRYQVTQFGKPVTLSCSQTLNHNVMYWYQQKSSQAPKLLFHYYDKDFNNEADTPDNFQSRRPNTSFCFLDIRSPGLGDTAMYLCATSSFPGDNSPLHFGNGTRLTVT.

The CDR3 DNA follows: TGTGCCCGGGACAGGGGTTTGGGGGAGCAGTACTTC. Its translation: CARDRGLGEQYF. The chain is built from TRBV27 and TRBJ2-7; 10 positions agree with TRBD1. The CDR3 consists of 12 residues. Germline lookup yields CDR1 MNHEY and CDR2 SMNVEV (reference sequence). With V trimmed by 11 bases and J by 7 bases, 8 bases remained unmatched.

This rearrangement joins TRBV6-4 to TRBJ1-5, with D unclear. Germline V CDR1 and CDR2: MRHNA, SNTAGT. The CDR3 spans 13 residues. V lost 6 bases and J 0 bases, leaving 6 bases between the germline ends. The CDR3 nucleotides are TGTGCCAGCAGCCCAGTTAGCAATCAGCCCCAGCATTTT. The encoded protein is CASSPVSNQPQHF.

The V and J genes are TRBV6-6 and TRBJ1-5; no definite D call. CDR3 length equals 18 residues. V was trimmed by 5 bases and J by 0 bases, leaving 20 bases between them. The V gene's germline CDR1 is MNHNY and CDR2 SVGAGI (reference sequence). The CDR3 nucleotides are TGTGCCAGCAGTCCAGAGAGGGCTGTGGGATATAGCAATCAGCCCCAGCATTTT. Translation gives CASSPERAVGYSNQPQHF.

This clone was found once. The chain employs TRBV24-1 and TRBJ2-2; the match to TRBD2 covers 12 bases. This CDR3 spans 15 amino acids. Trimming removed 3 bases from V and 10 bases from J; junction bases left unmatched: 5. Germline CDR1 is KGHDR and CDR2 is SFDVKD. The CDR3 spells CATSDIGLAGMELFF. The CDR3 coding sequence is TGTGCCACCAGTGATATCGGACTAGCGGGAATGGAGCTGTTTTTT.

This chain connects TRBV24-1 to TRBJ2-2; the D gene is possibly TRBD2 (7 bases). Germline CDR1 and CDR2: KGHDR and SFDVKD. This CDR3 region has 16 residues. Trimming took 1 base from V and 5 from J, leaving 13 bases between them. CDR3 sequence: CATSDFGRGGTGELFF. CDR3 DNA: TGTGCCACCAGTGATTTCGGCAGGGGAGGGACCGGGGAGCTGTTTTTT.

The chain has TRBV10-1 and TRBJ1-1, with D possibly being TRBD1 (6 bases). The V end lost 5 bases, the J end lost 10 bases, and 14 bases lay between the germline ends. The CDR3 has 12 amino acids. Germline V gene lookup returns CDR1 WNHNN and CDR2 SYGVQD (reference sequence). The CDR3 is CASSPGQLGAFF. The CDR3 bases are TGCGCCAGCAGTCCCGGACAGTTGGGAGCTTTCTTT.

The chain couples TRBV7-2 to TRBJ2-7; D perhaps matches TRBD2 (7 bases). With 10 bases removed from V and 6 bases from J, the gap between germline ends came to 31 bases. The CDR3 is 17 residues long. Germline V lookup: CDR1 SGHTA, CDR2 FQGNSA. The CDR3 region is CATLQTLGGRGSTEQYF. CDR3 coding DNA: TGTGCCACCCTACAGACCTTAGGGGGGAGGGGATCGACCGAGCAGTACTTC.

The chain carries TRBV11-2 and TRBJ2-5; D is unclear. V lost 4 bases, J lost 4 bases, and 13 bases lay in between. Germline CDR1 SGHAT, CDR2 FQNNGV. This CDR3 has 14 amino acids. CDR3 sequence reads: CASSSGLVGETQYF. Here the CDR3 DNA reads TGTGCCAGCAGCTCAGGTCTCGTAGGAGAGACCCAGTACTTC. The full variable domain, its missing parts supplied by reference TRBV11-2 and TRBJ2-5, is EAGVAQSPRYKIIEKRQSVAFWCNPISGHATLYWYQQILGQGPKLLIQFQNNGVVDDSQLPKDRFSAERLKGVDSTLKIQPAKLEDSAVYLCASSSGLVGETQYFGPGTRLLVL.

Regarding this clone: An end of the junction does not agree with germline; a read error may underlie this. DNA of the CDR3: TGTGCCAGCAGCTTAACGAGGCCAGATGGCCACACCTTC. Translated: CASSLTRPDGHTF. The rearrangement links TRBV7-3 to TRBJ1-2; no clear D. Germline-derived CDR1 and CDR2 are SGHTA and FQGTGA. This CDR3 contains 13 residues.